Listed here are 24 T cell receptor beta chains from one sample, sequenced in a study of identical twins. TCRdb passed the 5' RACE reads through MiXCR, listing each CDR3 protein once. Among roughly 690,000 distinct CDR3 sequences listed, roughly 6.2% were seen once. Sequenced material: naive T cells sorted from blood. The receptors originated from a man between 18 and 29 years old in good health.

The count of this clonotype is one. This CDR3 fails to terminate in the conserved phenylalanine or tryptophan, so it likely reflects a read error. The genes are TRBV6-1 and TRBJ1-1; D gene ambiguous. With 5 bases removed from V and 1 base from J, the gap between germline ends came to 11 bases. Germline-derived CDR1 and CDR2 are MNHNS and SASEGT. The CDR3 loop spans 14 amino acids. CDR3 sequence: CASSSTTSNTEAFL. CDR3 nucleotides: TGTGCCAGCAGTAGTACGACCTCGAACACTGAAGCTTTCCTT.

This clonotype was counted a few times. V gene TRBV19 combines with J gene TRBJ2-5; 7 nucleotides line up with TRBD1. The V and J ends lost 6 bases and 0 bases, in that order; junction bases with no gene match: 16. Germline CDR1 reads LNHDA; CDR2 reads SQIVND (reference sequence). The CDR3 is made up of 18 amino acids. CDR3 bases: TGTGCCAGTAGCGACGACAGGGATCCCCAACTGTACCAAGAGACCCAGTACTTC. It specifies CASSDDRDPQLYQETQYF.

This clonotype was counted ten times or more. V and J are TRBV29-1 and TRBJ2-5, with D possibly being TRBD1 or TRBD2 (6 bases each). Germline V gene sequence: CDR1 SQVTM, CDR2 ANQGSEA. V lost 2 bases and J 5 bases, leaving 15 bases between the germline ends. The CDR3 is 14 amino acids. CDR3 nucleotides: TGCAGCGTTGAAAGGGGGGCAGGGAAGGAGACCCAGTACTTC. It is translated as CSVERGAGKETQYF.

The chain carries TRBV30 and TRBJ1-1; maybe TRBD1 (5 bases). Germline V gene lookup returns CDR1 GTSNPN and CDR2 SVGIG (reference sequence). V gave up 1 base and J gave up 5 bases, with 11 bases separating them. This CDR3 contains 13 residues. The DNA for the CDR3 is TGTGCCTGGAGTGAGGGGCTGGGGACTGAAGCTTTCTTT. Protein sequence: CAWSEGLGTEAFF.

There are a few counts of this clonotype. The rearrangement joins TRBV12-3 or TRBV12-4 to TRBJ2-4, with TRBD2 as a possible D gene (6 bases). Trimming took off 8 bases at V and 8 bases at J, with 19 bases between the two ends. The CDR3 runs 14 residues. CDR3 DNA: TGTGCCAGCTGCGTGCGGGGCGGTGAGGACATTCAGTACTTC. This sequence encodes CASCVRGGEDIQYF.

The sample holds many counts of this clonotype. The rearrangement links TRBV4-2 to TRBJ2-1; 12 bases are shared with TRBD2. CDR3 length equals 16 residues. Germline CDR1 reads LGHNA; CDR2 reads YNFKEQ. The junction had 8 bases not matched to a gene; V was cut back by 2 bases and J by 9 bases. CDR3 sequence reads: CASSQNLAGGSGEQFF. CDR3 DNA sequence: TGTGCCAGCAGCCAAAACCTAGCGGGAGGGTCGGGTGAGCAGTTCTTC.

This clonotype showed up just a few times. The chain employs TRBV27 and TRBJ2-2, with TRBD2 matching over 10 bases. Losses at the gene ends were 6 bases for V and 2 bases for J; bases not matched to a gene: 3. This CDR3 contains 15 residues. Germline-derived CDR1 and CDR2 are MNHEY and SMNVEV (reference sequence). As DNA, the CDR3 is TGTGCCAGCAGGGGACTAGCGAGCAACACCGGGGAGCTGTTTTTT. Residues: CASRGLASNTGELFF.

This clonotype was found many times. This chain uses TRBV6-1 with TRBJ1-5; maybe TRBD1 (5 bases). The CDR3 extends over 14 amino acids. Per the germline V gene, CDR1 is MNHNS and CDR2 is SASEGT. V was pared by 6 bases and J by 10 bases, with 19 bases between. DNA for the CDR3: TGTGCCAGCAGGGCAGGGACCAACGGAATACCCCAGCATTTT. The encoded protein is CASRAGTNGIPQHF.

Ten or more counts support this clonotype. V gene TRBV12-3 or TRBV12-4 combines with J gene TRBJ1-1; D not resolved. Trimming pared 5 bases from V and 4 bases from J, leaving 11 bases between. CDR3 length equals 13 residues. The CDR3 DNA sequence: TGTGCCAGCAGTAATACGGGTGGCACTGAAGCTTTCTTT. Residues: CASSNTGGTEAFF.

In this sample, this clonotype turned up a few times. This chain links TRBV7-8 with TRBJ2-1; D is possibly TRBD2 (6 bases). The V end was cut by 1 base, the J end by 0 bases, with 13 bases between. Germline CDR1 and CDR2: SGHVS and FQNEAQ. The CDR3 sequence is 17 residues long. The CDR3 region is CASSLDVAGSSYNEQFF. As DNA, the CDR3 is TGTGCCAGCAGCTTAGATGTGGCGGGGAGCTCCTACAATGAGCAGTTCTTC.

This clonotype was picked up a small number of times. The CDR3 sequence is CASSQDQGEWLYEQFF. CDR3 coding DNA: TGCGCCAGCAGCCAAGACCAGGGGGAGTGGTTGTATGAGCAGTTCTTC. This rearrangement joins TRBV4-1 to TRBJ2-1; TRBD1 matches at 7 bases. The CDR3 runs to 16 residues. Looked up from germline, CDR1 is MGHRA and CDR2 is YSYEKL. Trimming cost V 0 bases and J 8 bases; bases outside gene matches: 10.

The chain recombines TRBV20-1 with TRBJ2-3; the D gene is possibly TRBD1 (5 bases). Germline CDR1 is DFQATT and CDR2 is SNEGSKA (reference sequence). Trimming stripped 3 bases from V and 0 bases from J, with 10 bases between. The CDR3 extends over 14 amino acids. The CDR3 coding sequence is TGCAGTGCTAGCAGGGTCGATAGCACAGATACGCAGTATTTT. This sequence encodes CSASRVDSTDTQYF.

This clonotype was counted between two and nine times. The J gene is TRBJ2-2, the V gene TRBV12-5; tentatively, D is TRBD1 or TRBD2 (5 bases each). Germline CDR1 and CDR2: LGHNT and FRNRAP. There are 16 residues in the CDR3. V gave up 7 bases and J gave up 2 bases, with 17 bases separating them. The CDR3 bases are TGTGCTAGTGCCACCTCGGGGCAGGCAAACACCGGGGAGCTGTTTTTT. This codes for CASATSGQANTGELFF.

This clonotype showed up just a few times. The chain carries TRBV5-1 and TRBJ2-7; D ambiguous. The CDR3 totals 16 residues. Per germline, CDR1 SGHRS and CDR2 YFSETQ. The ends were cut back, 4 bases at V and 1 base at J, with 18 bases in the middle. CDR3 bases: TGCGCCAGCAGCCAATCCCCACGCCAGATATCCTACGAGCAGTACTTC. It is translated as CASSQSPRQISYEQYF.

This clonotype was seen more than once but under ten times. The chain combines TRBV6-1 with TRBJ2-2, with D perhaps matching TRBD1 (6 bases). The CDR3 is 15 residues long. Germline CDR1 and CDR2: MNHNS and SASEGT. V shed 1 base and J shed 4 bases, with 10 bases lying between them. CDR3 DNA: TGTGCCAGCAGTGAAGTCCTAGGGGGCACCGGGGAGCTGTTTTTT. It specifies CASSEVLGGTGELFF.

Ten or more counts support this clonotype. The chain couples TRBV15 to TRBJ2-1; TRBD1 aligns across 9 bases. Trimming cost V 0 bases and J 7 bases; bases outside gene matches: 10. The germline V gene has CDR1 LNHNV and CDR2 YYDKDF (reference sequence). This CDR3 is built from 17 residues. For the CDR3, the DNA is TGTGCCACCAGCAGAGAAGTTGGGACAGGGAGTGGTAATGAGCAGTTCTTC. This codes for CATSREVGTGSGNEQFF.

This clonotype was seen repeatedly, ten times or more. This chain links TRBV5-1 with TRBJ2-5, with D possibly being TRBD1 (5 bases). In germline, CDR1 is SGHRS, CDR2 YFSETQ. V was cut by 1 base and J by 0 bases, with 13 bases left in between. The CDR3 spans 16 residues. CDR3 region: CASSLQPGLNQETQYF. CDR3 nucleotide sequence: TGCGCCAGCAGCTTGCAGCCAGGGCTTAACCAAGAGACCCAGTACTTC.

This clonotype is labeled medium-sized (0.01 to 0.1%). The V gene is TRBV7-9, the J gene TRBJ2-2; 7 bases align to TRBD2. The CDR3 runs 12 residues. Germline assignment: CDR1 SEHNR and CDR2 FQNEAQ (reference sequence). J lost 7 bases, V lost 5 bases, and 1 base had no gene match. CDR3 DNA: TGTGCCAGCAGCCGGACTAGCGGGGAGCTGTTTTTT. This encodes CASSRTSGELFF. Filled out from reference TRBV7-9 and TRBJ2-2, the complete variable domain reads DTGVSQNPRHKITKRGQNVTFRCDPISEHNRLYWYRQTLGQGPEFLTYFQNEAQLEKSRLLSDRFSAERPKGSFSTLEIQRTEQGDSAMYLCASSRTSGELFFGEGSRLTVL.

The chain carries TRBV5-5 and TRBJ2-3, with unresolved D. This CDR3 contains 13 residues. Germline V CDR1 and CDR2: SGHKS, YYEKEE (reference sequence). The V gene lost 4 bases and the J gene lost 2 bases, with 8 bases spanning the gap. The CDR3 loop reads CASSRAHTDTQYF. Written as DNA, the CDR3 is TGTGCCAGCAGCCGAGCACACACAGATACGCAGTATTTT.

This clonotype was observed a handful of times. The chain employs TRBV7-2 and TRBJ2-7; possible D gene TRBD1, 5 bases. Germline lookup yields CDR1 SGHTA and CDR2 FQGNSA. The CDR3 runs 14 residues. V lost 5 bases, J lost 3 bases, and 14 bases lay in between. In DNA, the CDR3 is TGTGCCAGCAGCACCCCCAGGGTAAACTACGAGCAGTACTTC. Its protein is CASSTPRVNYEQYF.

This clonotype came up many times. The J gene is TRBJ1-1, the V gene TRBV29-1; no firm D call. The length of the CDR3 is 12 residues. CDR1 is SQVTM and CDR2 is ANQGSEA in the germline V gene. Trimming left V 6 bases short and J 4 bases short, with 12 bases between. CDR3 sequence: CSVAGRSTEAFF. The CDR3 DNA reads TGCAGCGTAGCGGGTAGGAGCACTGAAGCTTTCTTT.

This clonotype was seen a few times. The V gene is TRBV5-1, the J gene TRBJ2-1, with D perhaps TRBD1 (5 bases). Germline V CDR1 and CDR2: SGHRS, YFSETQ. There are 15 residues in the CDR3. V lost 1 base and J 10 bases, leaving 18 bases between the germline ends. The CDR3 nucleotides are TGCGCCAGCAGCTTGTCCTTTCCATCTCCAGGGGAGCAGTTCTTC. As protein: CASSLSFPSPGEQFF.

This clonotype was counted ten times or more. The chain carries TRBV20-1 and TRBJ1-1, with a weak D call TRBD1 (5 bases). V shed 1 base and J shed 4 bases, with 22 bases lying between them. Germline assignment: CDR1 DFQATT and CDR2 SNEGSKA (reference sequence). The CDR3 runs to 17 residues. The CDR3 nucleotides are TGCAGTGCTAGAGGGTCAGGTTGGAGGGGATCGGGCACTGAAGCTTTCTTT. It encodes CSARGSGWRGSGTEAFF.

The sample holds many counts of this clonotype. The chain recombines TRBV12-3 or TRBV12-4 with TRBJ1-5, with TRBD1 matching over 8 bases. J was trimmed by 3 bases and V by 4 bases; bases with no gene match: 5. The CDR3 length is 15 residues. This CDR3 is CASSSRTGTNQPQHF. The CDR3 bases are TGTGCCAGCAGTTCTCGGACAGGGACCAATCAGCCCCAGCATTTT.